This T cell receptor (beta chain) was sequenced in a study of blood T cell repertoires in COVID-19. Study background: Acute and convalescent COVID-19 specimens originated in the United States, Italy and Spain.

The CDR3 is 15 residues long. Trimming cost V 2 bases and J 2 bases, with 10 bases left between them. The germline gives CDR1 SGHKS, CDR2 YYEKEE (reference sequence). Authors' analysis steps: Reference gene primers were amplified, and this amplification served to estimate nucleated cell counts. The method was immunoSEQ multiplex PCR; TCRdb's version includes in-frame clones alone and lacks a portion of them. The V and J calls and the clone size are those of that table, but D and trimming were determined from the DNA. The sample has around 71,000 clones, 86% seen once. The V call is TRBV5-5, the J call TRBJ1-4; D gene uncertain. Sequencing was done on a sample of peripheral blood. This clonotype was obtained from a woman aged 55 to 70 with acute or convalescent COVID-19. CDR3 sequence (DNA): TGTGCCAGCAGCTTTCCGGGGAGCACTAATGAAAAACTGTTTTTT. Translated, it gives CASSFPGSTNEKLFF. The full variable domain, in which reference TRBV5-5 and TRBJ1-4 provide the parts outside the CDR3, is DAGVTQSPTHLIKTRGQQVTLRCSPISGHKSVSWYQQVLGQGPQFIFQYYEKEERGRGNFPDRFSARQFPNYSSELNVNALLLGDSALYLCASSFPGSTNEKLFFGSGTQLSVL.